The source of this TCR beta chain is a study of response to subunit inactivated influenza vaccine. Study conclusions and caveats: Authors suggested seasonal influenza vaccinations each recruit few new T cells.

This clonotype has just a few counts. Its antigen remains unidentified. Each CDR3 protein gets one entry after TCRdb re-called the RT-PCR reads with MiXCR. Of hundreds of thousands of distinct CDR3 sequences in the sample, around 8% were seen once. The CDR3 spans 13 residues. Germline-derived CDR1 and CDR2 are ENHRY and SYGVKD. Trimming took off 10 bases at V and 0 bases at J, with 10 bases between the two ends. This chain uses TRBV10-3 with TRBJ2-1, with D possibly being TRBD1 (5 bases). The receptor was derived from a man between 45 and 75 years old who received an inactivated influenza vaccine. The material was PBMCs from blood, obtained roughly 24 months after vaccination. The CDR3 spells CATKDNSYNEQFF. CDR3 nucleotide sequence: TGTGCCACCAAGGACAACTCCTACAATGAGCAGTTCTTC.